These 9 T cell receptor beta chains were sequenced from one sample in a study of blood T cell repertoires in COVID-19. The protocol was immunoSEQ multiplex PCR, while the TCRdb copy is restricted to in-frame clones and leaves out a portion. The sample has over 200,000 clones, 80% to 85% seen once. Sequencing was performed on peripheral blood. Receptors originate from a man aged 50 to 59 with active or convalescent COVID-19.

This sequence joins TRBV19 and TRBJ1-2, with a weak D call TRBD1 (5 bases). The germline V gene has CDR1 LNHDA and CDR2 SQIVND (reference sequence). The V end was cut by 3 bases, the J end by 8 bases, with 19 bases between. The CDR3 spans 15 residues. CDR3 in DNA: TGTGCCAGTAGTATCGGTGGGGGGTTAAGGGAAGGCTACACCTTC. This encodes CASSIGGGLREGYTF.

The CDR3 protein is CASSWQGATEAFF. In nucleotides, the CDR3 is TGTGCCAGCAGTTGGCAGGGGGCTACTGAAGCTTTCTTT. The V call is TRBV3-1 (or the pseudogene TRBV3-2), the J call TRBJ1-1; 8 bases align to TRBD1. The CDR3 consists of 13 residues. V shed 6 bases and J 5 bases; nucleotides not matched to a gene: 5. In germline, CDR1 is LGHDT, CDR2 YNNKEL (reference sequence).

The DNA of the CDR3 is TGTGCCAGTAGCCTTGGACTAGCAGGGACCCAGTACTTC. Protein sequence: CASSLGLAGTQYF. The chain is built from TRBV19 and TRBJ2-5; 8 nucleotides align to TRBD2. V was clipped by 6 bases and J by 7 bases; unmatched bases: 7. Germline-derived CDR1 and CDR2 are LNHDA and SQIVND (reference sequence). The CDR3 runs to 13 residues.

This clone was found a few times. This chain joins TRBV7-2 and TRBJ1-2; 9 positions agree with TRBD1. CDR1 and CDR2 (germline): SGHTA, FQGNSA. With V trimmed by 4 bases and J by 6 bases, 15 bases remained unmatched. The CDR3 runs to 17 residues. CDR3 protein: CASSYIVYTGGVDGYTF. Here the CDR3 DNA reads TGTGCCAGCAGCTACATAGTTTATACAGGGGGCGTCGATGGCTACACCTTC.

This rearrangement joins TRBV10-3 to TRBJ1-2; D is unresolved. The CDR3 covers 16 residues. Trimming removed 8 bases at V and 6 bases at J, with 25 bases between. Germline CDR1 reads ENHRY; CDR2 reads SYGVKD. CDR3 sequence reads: CAIFAGESGVSDGYTF. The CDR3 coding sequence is TGTGCCATCTTTGCCGGGGAGTCAGGCGTAAGTGATGGCTACACCTTC.

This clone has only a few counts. CDR3 bases: TGTGCCACCAGCCGACAGGGGTGGGGCACTGAAGCTTTCTTT. Protein product: CATSRQGWGTEAFF. V is TRBV15 and J is TRBJ1-1; 8 nucleotides match TRBD1. This CDR3 comprises 14 residues. The germline V gene has CDR1 LNHNV and CDR2 YYDKDF (reference sequence). Trimming cost V 5 bases and J 4 bases; bases outside gene matches: 6.

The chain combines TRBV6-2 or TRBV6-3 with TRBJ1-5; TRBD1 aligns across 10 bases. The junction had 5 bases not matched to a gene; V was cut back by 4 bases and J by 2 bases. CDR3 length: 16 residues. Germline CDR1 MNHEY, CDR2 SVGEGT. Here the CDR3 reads CASSWGTGARNQPQHF. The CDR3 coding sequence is TGTGCCAGCAGTTGGGGGACAGGGGCCCGCAATCAGCCCCAGCATTTT.

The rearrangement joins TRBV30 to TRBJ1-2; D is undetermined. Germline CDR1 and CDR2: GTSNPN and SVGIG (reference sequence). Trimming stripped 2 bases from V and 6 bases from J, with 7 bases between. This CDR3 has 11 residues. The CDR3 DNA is TGTGCCTGGAGTCTAAGTAATGGCTACACCTTC. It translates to CAWSLSNGYTF.

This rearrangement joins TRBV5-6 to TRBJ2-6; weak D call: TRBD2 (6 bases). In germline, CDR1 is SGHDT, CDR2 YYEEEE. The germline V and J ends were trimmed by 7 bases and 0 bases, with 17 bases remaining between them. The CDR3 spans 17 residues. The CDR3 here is CASLPGTFTSGANVLTF. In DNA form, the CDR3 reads TGTGCCAGCTTACCCGGGACTTTCACCTCTGGGGCCAACGTCCTGACTTTC. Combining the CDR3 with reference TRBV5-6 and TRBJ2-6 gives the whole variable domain DAGVTQSPTHLIKTRGQQVTLRCSPKSGHDTVSWYQQALGQGPQFIFQYYEEEERQRGNFPDRFSGHQFPNYSSELNVNALLLGDSALYLCASLPGTFTSGANVLTFGAGSRLTVL.